The rows below give T cell receptor beta chains drawn from one sample of a study of CD8 T cells in Susac syndrome. TCRdb reprocessed the immunoSEQ multiplex PCR reads with MiXCR, giving one entry per CDR3 protein. Of about 120,000 distinct CDR3 sequences listed, around 90% are singletons. Source material: CD4+ T cells from PBMCs. The receptors stem from a human donor in good health. Both conserved end residues are part of each CDR3. The order of the fields is CDR3 protein, CDR3 DNA, V gene, J gene, D gene, clone size. D genes are given only for firm matches. Expanded clones are given a class, and other clones once, few, many or no size at all.

cdr3_aa: CAWSVGQGWYEQYF
cdr3_nt: TGTGCCTGGAGTGTCGGGCAGGGGTGGTACGAGCAGTACTTC
v_call: TRBV30
j_call: TRBJ2-7
d_call: .
clone_size: .

cdr3_aa: CSARDAGGSYGYTF
cdr3_nt: TGCAGTGCTAGAGATGCGGGGGGGAGCTATGGCTACACCTTC
v_call: TRBV20-1
j_call: TRBJ1-2
d_call: .
clone_size: .

cdr3_aa: CSVRQGYNEQFF
cdr3_nt: TGCAGCGTTAGACAGGGGTACAATGAGCAGTTCTTC
v_call: TRBV29-1
j_call: TRBJ2-1
d_call: TRBD1
clone_size: .

cdr3_aa: CASTKGQFYEQYF
cdr3_nt: TGTGCCAGCACCAAAGGACAGTTCTACGAGCAGTACTTC
v_call: TRBV27
j_call: TRBJ2-7
d_call: .
clone_size: .

cdr3_aa: CASSPPGTGNTGELFF
cdr3_nt: TGTGCCAGCTCACCACCCGGGACAGGGAACACCGGGGAGCTGTTTTTT
v_call: TRBV18
j_call: TRBJ2-2
d_call: TRBD1
clone_size: .

cdr3_aa: CSVEGRARETQYF
cdr3_nt: TGCAGCGTTGAGGGCAGGGCAAGAGAGACCCAGTACTTC
v_call: TRBV29-1
j_call: TRBJ2-5
d_call: .
clone_size: .

cdr3_aa: CAISESQGGETGYGYTF
cdr3_nt: TGTGCCATCAGTGAGTCACAGGGAGGGGAGACCGGGTATGGCTACACCTTC
v_call: TRBV10-3
j_call: TRBJ1-2
d_call: .
clone_size: once

cdr3_aa: CASSLGVGINTEAFF
cdr3_nt: TGTGCCAGCAGCTTGGGAGTAGGGATAAACACTGAAGCTTTCTTT
v_call: TRBV5-8
j_call: TRBJ1-1
d_call: .
clone_size: .

cdr3_aa: CASSPDRGYGANVLTF
cdr3_nt: TGTGCCAGCAGTCCGGACAGGGGGTATGGGGCCAACGTCCTGACTTTC
v_call: TRBV12-3/TRBV12-4
j_call: TRBJ2-6
d_call: TRBD1
clone_size: .

cdr3_aa: CASSQAGTNYGYTF
cdr3_nt: TGTGCCAGCAGCCAAGCGGGCACAAACTATGGCTACACCTTC
v_call: TRBV3-1
j_call: TRBJ1-2
d_call: .
clone_size: .

cdr3_aa: CASSLGTSTEAFF
cdr3_nt: TGTGCCAGCAGTTTGGGGACAAGCACTGAAGCTTTCTTT
v_call: TRBV5-5
j_call: TRBJ1-1
d_call: .
clone_size: once

cdr3_aa: CASSLQGGTFNEKLFF
cdr3_nt: TGTGCCAGCAGCTTACAAGGTGGCACATTTAATGAAAAACTGTTTTTT
v_call: TRBV7-2
j_call: TRBJ1-4
d_call: .
clone_size: .

cdr3_aa: CSAGLAGGDYEQYF
cdr3_nt: TGCAGTGCTGGATTAGCGGGAGGGGATTACGAGCAGTACTTC
v_call: TRBV20-1
j_call: TRBJ2-7
d_call: TRBD2
clone_size: .

cdr3_aa: CASTQIPGQGNTEAFF
cdr3_nt: TGCGCCAGCACGCAAATACCCGGACAGGGAAACACTGAAGCTTTCTTT
v_call: TRBV5-1
j_call: TRBJ1-1
d_call: TRBD1
clone_size: .

cdr3_aa: CASSQEGGRGPTEAFF
cdr3_nt: TGTGCCAGCAGCCAAGAAGGCGGCAGGGGGCCCACTGAAGCTTTCTTT
v_call: TRBV3-1
j_call: TRBJ1-1
d_call: TRBD1
clone_size: .

cdr3_aa: CASSEALKASTGELFF
cdr3_nt: TGTGCCAGCAGTGAAGCGCTAAAGGCCAGTACCGGGGAGCTGTTTTTT
v_call: TRBV2
j_call: TRBJ2-2
d_call: .
clone_size: .

cdr3_aa: CASSTRQETYEQYF
cdr3_nt: TGTGCCAGCAGCACCCGACAGGAAACCTACGAGCAGTACTTC
v_call: TRBV3-1
j_call: TRBJ2-7
d_call: .
clone_size: .

cdr3_aa: CASSARGGSNQPQHF
cdr3_nt: TGTGCCAGCAGCGCTAGAGGGGGAAGCAATCAGCCCCAGCATTTT
v_call: TRBV7-2
j_call: TRBJ1-5
d_call: .
clone_size: .

cdr3_aa: CATSDSTSGRAGGSDTQYF
cdr3_nt: TGTGCCACCAGTGATTCGACTAGCGGGAGGGCCGGAGGGTCAGATACGCAGTATTTT
v_call: TRBV24-1
j_call: TRBJ2-3
d_call: TRBD2
clone_size: once

cdr3_aa: CSVDATSNPYEQYF
cdr3_nt: TGCAGCGTTGATGCCACCTCTAACCCCTACGAGCAGTACTTC
v_call: TRBV29-1
j_call: TRBJ2-7
d_call: .
clone_size: few

cdr3_aa: CASTPGEPPPRRAFF
cdr3_nt: TGTGCCAGCACCCCCGGGGAGCCTCCCCCACGTCGGGCTTTCTTT
v_call: TRBV16
j_call: TRBJ1-1
d_call: .
clone_size: .

cdr3_aa: CSHRGGTTGGISDTQYF
cdr3_nt: TGCAGTCACCGAGGCGGGACGACAGGGGGCATTTCAGATACGCAGTATTTT
v_call: TRBV29-1
j_call: TRBJ2-3
d_call: TRBD1
clone_size: .

cdr3_aa: CSARRPGRMNTGELFF
cdr3_nt: TGCAGTGCTAGAAGGCCAGGGAGAATGAACACCGGGGAGCTGTTTTTT
v_call: TRBV20-1
j_call: TRBJ2-2
d_call: .
clone_size: .

cdr3_aa: CASSRFQTGGGGEQYF
cdr3_nt: TGTGCCAGCAGCCGCTTCCAGACGGGGGGTGGTGGCGAGCAGTACTTC
v_call: TRBV6-1
j_call: TRBJ2-7
d_call: TRBD2
clone_size: few

cdr3_aa: CAISDKGSGGANSYEQYF
cdr3_nt: TGTGCCATCAGTGATAAGGGTAGCGGGGGGGCCAACTCCTACGAGCAGTACTTC
v_call: TRBV10-3
j_call: TRBJ2-7
d_call: TRBD2
clone_size: .

cdr3_aa: CASSCPGCYEQYF
cdr3_nt: TGTGCCAGCAGCTGCCCGGGGTGCTACGAGCAGTACTTC
v_call: TRBV7-9
j_call: TRBJ2-7
d_call: .
clone_size: once

cdr3_aa: CASSLVSGENTEAFF
cdr3_nt: TGTGCCAGCAGCTTAGTGTCCGGGGAGAACACTGAAGCTTTCTTT
v_call: TRBV7-6
j_call: TRBJ1-1
d_call: .
clone_size: .

cdr3_aa: CASSVDRNYGYTF
cdr3_nt: TGTGCCAGCAGCGTCGACAGGAACTATGGCTACACCTTC
v_call: TRBV9
j_call: TRBJ1-2
d_call: .
clone_size: .

cdr3_aa: CASSQQAGEYEQYF
cdr3_nt: TGTGCCAGCAGCCAACAAGCGGGAGAATACGAGCAGTACTTC
v_call: TRBV3-1
j_call: TRBJ2-7
d_call: TRBD2
clone_size: .

cdr3_aa: CSVGQGGNQPQHF
cdr3_nt: TGCAGCGTTGGACAGGGGGGCAATCAGCCCCAGCATTTT
v_call: TRBV29-1
j_call: TRBJ1-5
d_call: TRBD1
clone_size: .

cdr3_aa: CASSSVGHTDTQYF
cdr3_nt: TGTGCCAGCAGTTCCGTGGGCCACACAGATACGCAGTATTTT
v_call: TRBV6-2/TRBV6-3
j_call: TRBJ2-3
d_call: .
clone_size: .

cdr3_aa: CASGGVGGYTF
cdr3_nt: TGTGCCAGCGGGGGGGTAGGCGGCTACACCTTC
v_call: TRBV6-1
j_call: TRBJ1-2
d_call: .
clone_size: .

cdr3_aa: CASSFFDRGHDEQYF
cdr3_nt: TGTGCCAGTAGTTTCTTTGACAGGGGCCATGACGAGCAGTACTTC
v_call: TRBV19
j_call: TRBJ2-7
d_call: TRBD1
clone_size: .

cdr3_aa: CASSQDRGTSGAGPQETQYF
cdr3_nt: TGCGCCAGCAGCCAAGATCGGGGGACTAGCGGAGCCGGCCCCCAAGAGACCCAGTACTTC
v_call: TRBV4-3
j_call: TRBJ2-5
d_call: TRBD2
clone_size: .

cdr3_aa: CASRRLEFSYNEQFF
cdr3_nt: TGTGCCAGCAGACGACTAGAATTCTCCTACAATGAGCAGTTCTTC
v_call: TRBV7-8
j_call: TRBJ2-1
d_call: .
clone_size: .

cdr3_aa: CASSVRTDSNQPQHF
cdr3_nt: TGTGCCAGCAGTGTAAGGACGGATAGCAATCAGCCCCAGCATTTT
v_call: TRBV27
j_call: TRBJ1-5
d_call: .
clone_size: few

cdr3_aa: CASSQGGGGYTF
cdr3_nt: TGTGCCAGCAGCCAAGGAGGTGGTGGCTACACCTTC
v_call: TRBV3-1
j_call: TRBJ1-2
d_call: .
clone_size: .

cdr3_aa: CASSQGFWGYEQYF
cdr3_nt: TGTGCCAGCAGCCAAGGGTTCTGGGGATACGAGCAGTACTTC
v_call: TRBV14
j_call: TRBJ2-7
d_call: .
clone_size: .

cdr3_aa: CATSRPEGEKLFF
cdr3_nt: TGTGCCACCAGCAGACCGGAAGGAGAAAAACTGTTTTTT
v_call: TRBV15
j_call: TRBJ1-4
d_call: .
clone_size: .

cdr3_aa: CASSPTPGDSNQPQHF
cdr3_nt: TGCGCCAGCAGCCCTACACCCGGGGATAGCAATCAGCCCCAGCATTTT
v_call: TRBV5-1
j_call: TRBJ1-5
d_call: .
clone_size: .

cdr3_aa: CASSLSETGINEQFF
cdr3_nt: TGTGCCAGCAGCTTAAGCGAGACAGGTATTAATGAGCAGTTCTTC
v_call: TRBV7-6
j_call: TRBJ2-1
d_call: .
clone_size: .

cdr3_aa: CASSPGTGNYEQYF
cdr3_nt: TGTGCCAGTAGTCCGGGGACAGGGAATTACGAGCAGTACTTC
v_call: TRBV19
j_call: TRBJ2-7
d_call: TRBD1
clone_size: .

cdr3_aa: CASSSSNSYNSPLHF
cdr3_nt: TGTGCCAGCAGTAGCTCGAACTCCTATAATTCACCCCTCCACTTT
v_call: TRBV7-2
j_call: TRBJ1-6
d_call: .
clone_size: .

cdr3_aa: CANKLNWLYTGELFF
cdr3_nt: TGTGCAAACAAGCTTAACTGGCTCTACACCGGGGAGCTGTTTTTT
v_call: TRBV7-9
j_call: TRBJ2-2
d_call: .
clone_size: .

cdr3_aa: CSAKSGDTGELFF
cdr3_nt: TGCAGTGCTAAATCCGGGGACACCGGGGAGCTGTTTTTT
v_call: TRBV20-1
j_call: TRBJ2-2
d_call: .
clone_size: .

cdr3_aa: CASRIGGAPEAFF
cdr3_nt: TGCGCCAGCAGGATCGGGGGGGCCCCTGAAGCTTTCTTT
v_call: TRBV5-1
j_call: TRBJ1-1
d_call: .
clone_size: once

cdr3_aa: CASSQARGLSHGYTF
cdr3_nt: TGTGCCAGCAGCCAGGCCAGGGGGCTATCTCATGGCTACACCTTC
v_call: TRBV3-1
j_call: TRBJ1-2
d_call: TRBD1
clone_size: .

cdr3_aa: CASSRRWGEVYEQYF
cdr3_nt: TGTGCCAGCAGCCGTCGCTGGGGGGAAGTCTACGAGCAGTACTTC
v_call: TRBV7-9
j_call: TRBJ2-7
d_call: .
clone_size: .

cdr3_aa: CASSLEAVPEDEQFF
cdr3_nt: TGTGCCAGCAGCTTAGAGGCGGTCCCGGAGGATGAGCAGTTCTTC
v_call: TRBV7-9
j_call: TRBJ2-1
d_call: .
clone_size: .

cdr3_aa: CSVPGWSRSTGELFF
cdr3_nt: TGCAGCGTTCCGGGTTGGTCCAGGTCCACCGGGGAGCTGTTTTTT
v_call: TRBV29-1
j_call: TRBJ2-2
d_call: .
clone_size: .

cdr3_aa: CASSPGPPTDTQYF
cdr3_nt: TGTGCCAGCAGCCCGGGACCCCCCACAGATACGCAGTATTTT
v_call: TRBV13
j_call: TRBJ2-3
d_call: .
clone_size: .

cdr3_aa: CASSFGNTEAFF
cdr3_nt: TGTGCCAGCAGCTTCGGGAACACTGAAGCTTTCTTT
v_call: TRBV7-3
j_call: TRBJ1-1
d_call: .
clone_size: .

cdr3_aa: CSVARGDTQYF
cdr3_nt: TGCAGCGTTGCTCGGGGAGATACGCAGTATTTT
v_call: TRBV29-1
j_call: TRBJ2-3
d_call: .
clone_size: .